This record looks at one T cell receptor beta chain sequence and its context. The CDR3 has 16 residues. Trimming at V came to 1 base and at J to 4 bases, leaving 6 bases not matched to a gene. Germline V CDR1 and CDR2: SEHNR, FQNEAQ (reference sequence). The source of the sample is a study of blood T cell repertoires in COVID-19. As for the study in general: Donors in the United States, Italy and Spain gave samples during acute or convalescent COVID-19. T cells, B-cell-depleted T cells, or PBMCs supplied cDNA or gDNA.

In the original processing: For nucleated cells, counts were estimated from reference gene primer amplification. Profiling relied on immunoSEQ multiplex PCR, and the TCRdb table lists in-frame clones only, not all of them. V and J calls and clone size are given by that table; D and trimming were obtained from the DNA. The sample includes about 150,000 clones, roughly nine tenths of them seen just once. The sequence was obtained from a man in his forties or fifties with acute or convalescent COVID-19. The V call is TRBV7-9, the J call TRBJ2-1, with 8 bases that match TRBD2. Sequencing was carried out using peripheral blood. Written as DNA, the CDR3 is TGTGCCAGCAGCTTAGGTGGGACTAGGTTTTACAATGAGCAGTTCTTC. It codes for CASSLGGTRFYNEQFF.